This T cell receptor (beta chain) was captured by sequencing in a study of CD4+ T cells in melanoma. Overall study findings and caveats: CD8+ T cell, macrophage and B cell function reportedly correlated with neoantigen-specific CD4+ T cells.

Assay used: immunoSEQ multiplex PCR; TCRdb lists only in-frame clones, some missing. This sample has about 11,000 clones, with 66% found just once. On this clone: The target antigen is unknown.

The germline V and J ends were trimmed by 7 bases and 9 bases, with 10 bases remaining between them. Germline lookup yields CDR1 LNHDA and CDR2 SQIVND (reference sequence). The CDR3 is 11 amino acids. The clonotype originates from a human donor with melanoma. What was sequenced was cells from a culture (not recorded whether cultured in vitro). V is TRBV19 and J is TRBJ2-1; D gene ambiguous. CDR3 sequence: CASIFSGEQFF. CDR3 nucleotide sequence: TGTGCCAGTATTTTTTCAGGTGAGCAGTTCTTC. The full variable domain, with the rest looked up from reference TRBV19 and TRBJ2-1, is DGGITQSPKYLFRKEGQNVTLSCEQNLNHDAMYWYRQDPGQGLRLIYYSQIVNDFQKGDIAEGYSVSREKKESFPLTVTSAQKNPTAFYLCASIFSGEQFFGPGTRLTVL.